This is a list of T cell receptor beta chains from one sample in a study of T-cell memory formation after mild COVID-19. TCRdb independently ran MiXCR on the 5' RACE reads; one entry per CDR3 protein. The table shows a few hundred thousand distinct CDR3 sequences, with around 19% occurring only once. The sequenced material came from PBMCs or a T cell subset sorted from them (not recorded which). These TCRs come from a man aged 18 to 29 who had mild COVID-19 (a few samples of this study predate the infection). Cell type and time point are not known. CDR3s include the opening cysteine and the closing phenylalanine or tryptophan. Fields, in order: D gene, clone size, V gene, J gene, CDR3 DNA, CDR3 protein. D genes are given only for firm matches. Expanded clones get a size class; other rows say once, few or many, or leave the size out.

d_gene: -
abundance: -
v_gene: TRBV10-3
j_gene: TRBJ2-1
CDR3nt: TGTGCCATCAGTGATACCGGGGAGCCCTACAATGAGCAGTTCTTC
CDR3aa: CAISDTGEPYNEQFF

d_gene: -
abundance: few
v_gene: TRBV7-3
j_gene: TRBJ2-1
CDR3nt: TGTGCCAGCAGTTTTCTCGGGGGTCTCTCCTACAATGAGCAGTTCTTC
CDR3aa: CASSFLGGLSYNEQFF

d_gene: TRBD2
abundance: few
v_gene: TRBV10-2
j_gene: TRBJ2-5
CDR3nt: TGCGCCAGCAGTGAGTCGAAGGGACTATGGGCGGAGACCCAGTACTTC
CDR3aa: CASSESKGLWAETQYF

d_gene: TRBD1
abundance: -
v_gene: TRBV5-5
j_gene: TRBJ1-6
CDR3nt: TGTGCCAGCAGGCGTCCGGGACAGGGCCCGCGGAGGTCACCCCTCCACTTT
CDR3aa: CASRRPGQGPRRSPLHF

d_gene: TRBD2
abundance: -
v_gene: TRBV6-2/TRBV6-3
j_gene: TRBJ2-7
CDR3nt: TGTGCCAGCAGCTACCAACTAGCGGGGGGTTACGAGCAGTACTTC
CDR3aa: CASSYQLAGGYEQYF

d_gene: TRBD1
abundance: few
v_gene: TRBV12-3/TRBV12-4
j_gene: TRBJ2-3
CDR3nt: TGTGCCAGCAGTCCTGACAGGGTCTTCGCAGATACGCAGTATTTT
CDR3aa: CASSPDRVFADTQYF

d_gene: TRBD1
abundance: -
v_gene: TRBV7-9
j_gene: TRBJ2-7
CDR3nt: TGTGCCAGCAGCTACCGGCTCCCCTGGACAGGCGGCTACGAGCAGTACTTC
CDR3aa: CASSYRLPWTGGYEQYF

d_gene: -
abundance: many
v_gene: TRBV2
j_gene: TRBJ1-2
CDR3nt: TGTGCCAGCAGGGACCCTAGAATTACAAACTATGGCTACACCTTC
CDR3aa: CASRDPRITNYGYTF

d_gene: -
abundance: -
v_gene: TRBV5-1
j_gene: TRBJ2-1
CDR3nt: TGCGCCAGCAGCTTGCCCAACTTAGCATCGGGGGGCGACTCCTACAATGAGCAGTTCTTC
CDR3aa: CASSLPNLASGGDSYNEQFF

d_gene: TRBD2
abundance: -
v_gene: TRBV3-1
j_gene: TRBJ2-2
CDR3nt: TGTGCCAGCAGCCGCGGGGGGGCCACGGACACCGGGGAGCTGTTTTTT
CDR3aa: CASSRGGATDTGELFF

d_gene: TRBD2
abundance: -
v_gene: TRBV6-5
j_gene: TRBJ2-3
CDR3nt: TGTGCCAGCCGGACTAGCGGGGGGGCTAGCACAGATACGCAGTATTTT
CDR3aa: CASRTSGGASTDTQYF

d_gene: -
abundance: -
v_gene: TRBV4-1
j_gene: TRBJ2-1
CDR3nt: TGCGCCAGCAGCCAGCCACGAGGGGGGCCTAGCAATGAGCAGTTCTTC
CDR3aa: CASSQPRGGPSNEQFF